This T cell receptor beta chain was recovered during a study of T-cell reconstitution after alpha-beta-depleted transplantation in children. Whole-study results and caveats: Two months or so post-transplant, alpha-beta T cells reportedly derived from several hundred expanded graft clones. Where some patients showed high TCRbeta diversity at day 60, it came from recipient T cells and thymic progenitors that had survived. T-cell counts and diversity were attributed mostly to newly produced T cells one year after transplant.

This clonotype has a handful of counts. Its antigen remains unidentified. In germline, CDR1 is GTSNPN, CDR2 SVGIG (reference sequence). This CDR3 region has 14 residues. V shed 2 bases and J shed 0 bases, with 8 bases lying between them. The authors prepared the TCRbeta library with unique molecular identifiers. TCRdb itself ran the PCR reads through MiXCR, one entry per CDR3 protein. The table lists 300,000 to 400,000 distinct CDR3 sequences, about a sixth of them singletons, with about 41% in the top ten. The genes are TRBV30 and TRBJ2-1; maybe TRBD2 (5 bases). The sample here was PBMCs, mostly from graft donor cells, taken 360 days after TCRalphabeta/CD19-depleted stem cell transplant. This receptor was taken from a male patient aged 2-9 years who had a stem cell transplant for acute lymphoblastic leukemia, so the T cells may come from the graft donor. CDR3 sequence: CAWSSGSSYNEQFF. The CDR3 nucleotides are TGTGCCTGGAGTTCTGGGAGCTCCTACAATGAGCAGTTCTTC.